A single sample gave rise to the 2 T cell receptor beta chains below, sequenced in a study of blood T cell repertoires in COVID-19 (dated by TCRdb to about 2020). Libraries were prepared through the immunoSEQ multiplex PCR assay. The clones in this table, taken by TCRdb from immuneACCESS, are in-frame only. Not every clone is retained; where verified, under half of the shortfall comes from an unresolved V gene, and the cause of the rest is unknown. The sample records about 98,000 clones, more than 60% of which are singletons. The ten largest clones take up 24% of the sample. Sequenced input: peripheral blood. These receptor sequences come from a man aged 65-85 years with acute or convalescent COVID-19.

V is TRBV6-2 or TRBV6-3 and J is TRBJ2-7, with 12 bases matching TRBD1. V trimming: 5 bases; J trimming: 5 bases; junction bases outside the gene matches: 7. The length of the CDR3 is 15 residues. Germline V gene sequence: CDR1 MNHEY, CDR2 SVGEGT. CDR3 bases: TGTGCCAGCAGTCTATGGGACAGGGGGCACAACGAGCAGTACTTC. This sequence encodes CASSLWDRGHNEQYF.

The J gene is TRBJ1-4, the V gene TRBV10-3, with TRBD1 matching 7 bases. Germline values: CDR1 ENHRY, CDR2 SYGVKD. The CDR3 sequence is 15 residues long. The trim removed 4 bases at V and 8 bases at J, leaving 10 bases unmatched. This CDR3 is CAISGEQGKGEKLFF. For the CDR3, the DNA is TGTGCCATCAGTGGTGAACAGGGGAAGGGGGAAAAACTGTTTTTT.